The 17 T cell receptor beta chains presented below share a single source sample, sequenced in a study of naive and memory T cell subsets (dated 2017 in TCRdb). Library construction relied on UMI-ligation and nested PCR. The sequencing machine was an Illumina MiSeq. To cover both TRBC1 and TRBC2, the beta constant-region primer consisted of an equimolar mix of two oligonucleotides. TCRdb cleaned the public reads at Q25 with fastp, built clones with MiXCR and kept in-frame beta chains. Entries that share a CDR3 protein sequence are merged under the most common genes and DNA. This sample gives 120,000 to 150,000 distinct CDR3 sequences in total; about 15% of them show up just once. The ten top clones hold around 0.14% of the sample. The sequenced sample consisted of naive CD4+ T cells from blood. The cell subset or site label, as the study defines it: naive T cells, CD45RA high CD27+. The receptors shown here come from a human donor in good health.

The rearrangement uses TRBV20-1 and TRBJ2-1; TRBD2 agrees at 9 bases. The CDR3 is 14 amino acids. From germline, CDR1 is DFQATT and CDR2 SNEGSKA (reference sequence). Trimming removed 6 bases from V and 4 bases from J; junction bases left unmatched: 7. CDR3 nucleotides: TGCAGTGCCGATTTAGCGGGAGTGTACAATGAGCAGTTCTTC. Amino acid sequence: CSADLAGVYNEQFF.

This clonotype was counted between two and nine times. The V call is TRBV7-2, the J call TRBJ1-1; 9 bases fit TRBD1. CDR1 is SGHTA and CDR2 is FQGNSA in the germline V gene. J lost 1 base, V lost 3 bases, and 3 bases had no gene match. CDR3 length equals 15 residues. DNA for the CDR3: TGTGCCAGCAGCTTCATGGGACAGGGGAACACTGAAGCTTTCTTT. It yields the protein CASSFMGQGNTEAFF.

The chain recombines TRBV7-2 with TRBJ1-2, with 8 bases fitting TRBD1. V trimming: 5 bases; J trimming: 4 bases; junction bases outside the gene matches: 6. Per the germline V gene, CDR1 is SGHTA and CDR2 is FQGNSA. The CDR3 extends over 14 amino acids. The CDR3 DNA reads TGTGCCAGCAGCAAACAGGGGGGGAGCTATGGCTACACCTTC. Translated: CASSKQGGSYGYTF.

V usage is TRBV29-1 and J usage is TRBJ1-4; 9 positions agree with TRBD1. CDR3 length equals 11 residues. Germline V gene data show CDR1 as SQVTM and CDR2 as ANQGSEA. With 7 bases clipped from V and 8 bases from J, the junction kept 2 bases outside the gene matches. The CDR3 nucleotides read TGCAGCGGACAGGGGGACGAAAAACTGTTTTTT. Translated: CSGQGDEKLFF.

The chain uses TRBV4-2 and TRBJ1-3; 12 bases line up with TRBD1. Germline V gives CDR1 LGHNA, CDR2 YNFKEQ. The ends lost 4 bases at V and 1 base at J; junction bases unmatched: 5. The CDR3 sequence is 17 residues long. The chain's CDR3 is CASSRGTGGDSGNTIYF. The CDR3 nucleotides are TGTGCCAGCAGCCGGGGGACAGGGGGCGATTCTGGAAACACCATATATTTT.

This clonotype was detected ten times or more. V and J are TRBV18 and TRBJ1-5; TRBD1 might be the D (6 bases). V was cut by 3 bases and J by 4 bases, with 10 bases left in between. CDR3 size: 14 residues. Germline values: CDR1 KGHSH, CDR2 LQKENI. The CDR3 region has the DNA TGTGCCAGCTCACCCGCGGGGGCGAATCAGCCCCAGCATTTT. This gives the protein CASSPAGANQPQHF.

V gene TRBV5-1 combines with J gene TRBJ1-4, with 8 bases identical to TRBD1. Germline V CDR1 and CDR2: SGHRS, YFSETQ. Trimming removed 4 bases from V and 7 bases from J; junction bases left unmatched: 9. The CDR3 has 15 residues. CDR3 in DNA: TGCGCCAGCAGCATGAATCAGGGGGCGGTTGAAAAACTGTTTTTT. Residues: CASSMNQGAVEKLFF.

The V gene is TRBV6-2 or TRBV6-3, the J gene TRBJ2-1; 7 bases align to TRBD1. Germline V lookup: CDR1 MNHEY, CDR2 SVGEGT. The CDR3 has 15 residues. The V segment lost 7 bases and the J segment 2 bases; nucleotides outside the gene matches: 8. CDR3 sequence: CASTPVGQTYNEQFF. Written as DNA, the CDR3 is TGTGCCAGCACCCCGGTGGGACAGACCTACAATGAGCAGTTCTTC.

This clonotype was detected many times. The rearrangement joins TRBV6-2 or TRBV6-3 to TRBJ2-6; D unresolved. The CDR3 sequence is 13 residues long. The germline V and J ends were trimmed by 8 bases and 1 base, with 6 bases remaining between them. Germline V gene data show CDR1 as MNHEY and CDR2 as SVGEGT. CDR3: CASSVSGANVLTF. The CDR3 nucleotides read TGTGCCAGCTCGGTATCTGGGGCCAACGTCCTGACTTTC.

There are a few counts of this clonotype. The chain combines TRBV28 with TRBJ1-6, with D possibly matching TRBD1 (5 bases). The CDR3 runs to 15 residues. Germline V gene data show CDR1 as MDHEN and CDR2 as SYDVKM. Trimming stripped 4 bases from V and 8 bases from J, with 15 bases between. CDR3 nucleotide sequence: TGTGCCAGCAGTTCACCCGGGACCCGGTATTCACCCCTCCACTTT. Amino acids: CASSSPGTRYSPLHF.

This chain links TRBV5-7 with TRBJ1-3; no clear D. TRBV5-7 belongs to the ORF category, with a function that is uncertain. The CDR3 extends over 14 amino acids. Trimming shortened V by 0 bases and J by 3 bases, and 7 bases separated the two germline ends. CDR3 in amino acids: CASSLEADGNTIYF. In nucleotides, the CDR3 is TGTGCCAGCAGCTTGGAGGCAGATGGAAACACCATATATTTT.

This clonotype was detected a few times. The chain couples TRBV12-3 or TRBV12-4 to TRBJ2-1; 11 bases are a match to TRBD2. Trimming cost V 3 bases and J 7 bases; bases outside gene matches: 17. The CDR3 totals 19 residues. The CDR3 here is CASSFPGQGSSGRRNEQFF. CDR3 sequence (DNA): TGTGCCAGCAGTTTTCCGGGACAGGGCTCTAGCGGGAGGCGTAATGAGCAGTTCTTC.

This clonotype came up many times. CDR3 bases: TGCGCCAGCAGCCAAGATGCCCCGGGGAGCTCCTACAATGAGCAGTTCTTC. Translating gives CASSQDAPGSSYNEQFF. This chain joins TRBV4-3 and TRBJ2-1, with D possibly TRBD2 on 5 matching bases. The CDR3 contains 17 residues. Trimming cost V 0 bases and J 0 bases, with 12 bases left between them. Per the germline V gene, CDR1 is LGHNA and CDR2 is YSLEER.

V and J are TRBV5-1 and TRBJ1-4; D not resolved. The CDR3 is 14 amino acids. Looked up from germline, CDR1 is SGHRS and CDR2 is YFSETQ. V lost 4 bases, J lost 5 bases, and 12 bases lay in between. CDR3 sequence reads: CASSRAGGNEKLFF. In DNA, the CDR3 is TGCGCCAGCAGCCGGGCGGGCGGGAATGAAAAACTGTTTTTT.

The CDR3 here is CASSIVDGWQVAKNIQYF. CDR3 nucleotides: TGTGCCAGTAGTATAGTGGATGGGTGGCAGGTAGCCAAAAACATTCAGTACTTC. The V call is TRBV19, the J call TRBJ2-4; D gene uncertain. V was pared by 1 base and J by 0 bases, with 16 bases between. Germline V lookup: CDR1 LNHDA, CDR2 SQIVND (reference sequence). This CDR3 region has 18 residues.

This clonotype was observed a handful of times. The rearrangement uses TRBV5-6 and TRBJ1-2; the D is unclear. V gave up 4 bases and J gave up 9 bases, with 22 bases separating them. The CDR3 consists of 15 residues. CDR1 and CDR2 (germline): SGHDT, YYEEEE. CDR3 DNA sequence: TGTGCCAGCAGCCCCCCCGGCAGTCAACGGAATCGCTACACCTTC. It encodes CASSPPGSQRNRYTF.

This clonotype was seen a few times. The rearrangement joins TRBV5-1 to TRBJ1-2; D is uncertain. The germline gives CDR1 SGHRS, CDR2 YFSETQ. This CDR3 region has 13 residues. V was clipped by 0 bases and J by 3 bases, with 6 bases between them. CDR3: CASSLGQDYGYTF. The CDR3 bases are TGCGCCAGCAGCTTGGGGCAGGACTATGGCTACACCTTC.